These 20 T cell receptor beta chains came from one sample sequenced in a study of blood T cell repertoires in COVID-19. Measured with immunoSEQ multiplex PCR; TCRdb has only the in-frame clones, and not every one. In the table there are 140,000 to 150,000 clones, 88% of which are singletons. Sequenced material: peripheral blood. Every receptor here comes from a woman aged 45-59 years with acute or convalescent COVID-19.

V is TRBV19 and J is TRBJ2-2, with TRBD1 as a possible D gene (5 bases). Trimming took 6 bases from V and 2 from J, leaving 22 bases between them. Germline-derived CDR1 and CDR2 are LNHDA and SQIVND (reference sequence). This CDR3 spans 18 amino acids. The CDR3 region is CASRPHYGALPNTGELFF. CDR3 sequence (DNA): TGTGCCAGTAGACCCCACTATGGGGCACTTCCTAACACCGGGGAGCTGTTTTTT.

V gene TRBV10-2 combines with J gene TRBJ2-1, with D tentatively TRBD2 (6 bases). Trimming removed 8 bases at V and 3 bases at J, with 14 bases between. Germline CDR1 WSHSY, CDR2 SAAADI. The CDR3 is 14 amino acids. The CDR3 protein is CASENPGDYNEQFF. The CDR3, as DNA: TGCGCCAGCGAGAACCCGGGAGACTACAATGAGCAGTTCTTC.

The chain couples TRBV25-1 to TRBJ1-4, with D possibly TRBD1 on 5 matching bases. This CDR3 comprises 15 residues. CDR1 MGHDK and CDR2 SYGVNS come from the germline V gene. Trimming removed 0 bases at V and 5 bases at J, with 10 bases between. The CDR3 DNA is TGTGCCAGCAGTGAATATTGGGGGGTCAATGAAAAACTGTTTTTT. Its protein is CASSEYWGVNEKLFF.

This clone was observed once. The CDR3 region is CASSQGLAGGMGSTDTQYF. Written as DNA, the CDR3 is TGCGCCAGCAGCCAAGGACTAGCGGGAGGGATGGGCAGCACAGATACGCAGTATTTT. This chain uses TRBV4-1 with TRBJ2-3, with TRBD2 matching over 14 bases. CDR1 and CDR2 from the germline V gene are MGHRA and YSYEKL. The CDR3 runs 19 residues. Unmatched junction bases numbered 6, after V lost 1 base and J lost 0 bases.

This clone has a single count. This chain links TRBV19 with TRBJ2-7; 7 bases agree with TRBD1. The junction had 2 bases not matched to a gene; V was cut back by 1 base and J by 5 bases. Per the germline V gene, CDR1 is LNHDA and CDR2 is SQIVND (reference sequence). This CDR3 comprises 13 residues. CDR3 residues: CASSIGQGDEQYF. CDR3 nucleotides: TGTGCCAGTAGTATAGGCCAGGGGGACGAGCAGTACTTC.

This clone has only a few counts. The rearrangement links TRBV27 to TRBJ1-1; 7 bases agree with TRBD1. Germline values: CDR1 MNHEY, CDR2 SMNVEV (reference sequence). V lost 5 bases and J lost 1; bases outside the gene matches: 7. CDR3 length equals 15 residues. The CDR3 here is CASSTWTGQNTEAFF. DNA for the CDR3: TGTGCCAGCAGTACCTGGACAGGACAGAACACTGAAGCTTTCTTT.

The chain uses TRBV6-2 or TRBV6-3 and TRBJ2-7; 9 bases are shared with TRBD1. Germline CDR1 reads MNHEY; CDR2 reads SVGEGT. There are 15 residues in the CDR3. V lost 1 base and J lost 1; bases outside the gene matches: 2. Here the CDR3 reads CASSYLGTGSYEQYF. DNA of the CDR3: TGTGCCAGCAGTTACTTAGGGACAGGGTCCTACGAGCAGTACTTC.

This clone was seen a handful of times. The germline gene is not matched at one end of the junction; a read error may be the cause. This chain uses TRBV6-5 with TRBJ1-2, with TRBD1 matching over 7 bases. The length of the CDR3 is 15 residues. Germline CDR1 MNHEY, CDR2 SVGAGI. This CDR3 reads CASSDSATGWRGYTF. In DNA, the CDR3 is TGTGCCAGCAGTGACTCGGCGACAGGGTGGCGTGGCTACACCTTC.

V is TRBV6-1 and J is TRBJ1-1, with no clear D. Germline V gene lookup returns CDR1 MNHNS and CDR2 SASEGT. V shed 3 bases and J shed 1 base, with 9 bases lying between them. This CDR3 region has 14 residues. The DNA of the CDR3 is TGTGCCAGCAGTGATAGACACCGGAACACTGAAGCTTTCTTT. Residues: CASSDRHRNTEAFF.

CDR3 sequence reads: CASSEQRPNTGELFF. In DNA, the CDR3 is TGTGCCAGCAGTGAACAGCGGCCAAACACCGGGGAGCTGTTTTTT. The chain employs TRBV2 and TRBJ2-2; the D gene is possibly TRBD2 (5 bases). CDR1 and CDR2 from the germline V gene are SNHLY and FYNNEI. This CDR3 has 15 residues. Trimming left V 2 bases short and J 2 bases short, with 9 bases between.

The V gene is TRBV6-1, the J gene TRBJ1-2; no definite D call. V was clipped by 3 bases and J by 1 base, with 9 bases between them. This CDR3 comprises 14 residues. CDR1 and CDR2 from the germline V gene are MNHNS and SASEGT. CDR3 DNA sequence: TGTGCCAGCAGTGAGAACGGTGTTAACTATGGCTACACCTTC. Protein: CASSENGVNYGYTF.

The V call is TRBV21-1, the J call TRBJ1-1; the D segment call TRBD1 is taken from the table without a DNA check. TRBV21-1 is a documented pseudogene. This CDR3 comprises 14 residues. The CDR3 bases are TGTGCCAGCAGCACTCCCTTAGGGGACACTGAAGCTTTCTTT. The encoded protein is CASSTPLGDTEAFF.

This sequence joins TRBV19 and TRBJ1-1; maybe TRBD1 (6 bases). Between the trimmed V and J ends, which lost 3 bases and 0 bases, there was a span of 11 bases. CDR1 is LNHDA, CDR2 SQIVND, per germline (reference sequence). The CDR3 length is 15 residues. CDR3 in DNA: TGTGCCAGTAGTATGGGGGCCACCTTGAACACTGAAGCTTTCTTT. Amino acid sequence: CASSMGATLNTEAFF.

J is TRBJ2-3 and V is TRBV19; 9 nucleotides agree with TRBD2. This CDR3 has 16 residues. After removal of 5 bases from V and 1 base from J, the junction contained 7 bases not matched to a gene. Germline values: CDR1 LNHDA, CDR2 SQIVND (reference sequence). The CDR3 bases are TGTGCCAGTAGTTCCCAAGCGGGAGGTCGCACAGATACGCAGTATTTT. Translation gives CASSSQAGGRTDTQYF.

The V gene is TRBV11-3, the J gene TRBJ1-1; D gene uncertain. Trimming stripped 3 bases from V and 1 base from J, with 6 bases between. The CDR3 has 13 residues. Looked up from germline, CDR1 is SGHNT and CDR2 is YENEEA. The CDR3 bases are TGTGCCAGCAGCTTCACCAGGAACACTGAAGCTTTCTTT. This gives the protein CASSFTRNTEAFF.

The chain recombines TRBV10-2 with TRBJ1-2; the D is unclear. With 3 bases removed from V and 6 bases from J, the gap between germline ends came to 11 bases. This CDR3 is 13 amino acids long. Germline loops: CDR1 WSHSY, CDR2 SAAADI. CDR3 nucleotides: TGCGCCAGCAGTGATGGGAGAAAGGATGGCTACACCTTC. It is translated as CASSDGRKDGYTF.

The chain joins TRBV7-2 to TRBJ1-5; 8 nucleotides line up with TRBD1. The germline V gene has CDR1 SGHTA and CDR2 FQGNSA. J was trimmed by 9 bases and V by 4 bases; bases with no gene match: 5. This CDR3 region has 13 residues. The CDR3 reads CASSSGQGRPQHF. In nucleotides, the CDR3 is TGTGCCAGCAGCTCAGGACAGGGACGGCCCCAGCATTTT.

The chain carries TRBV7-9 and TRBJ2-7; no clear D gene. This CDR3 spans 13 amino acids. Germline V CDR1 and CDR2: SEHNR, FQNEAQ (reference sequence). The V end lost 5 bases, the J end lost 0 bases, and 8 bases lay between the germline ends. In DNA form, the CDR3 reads TGTGCCAGCAGCCCCTTAGCCTCCTACGAGCAGTACTTC. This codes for CASSPLASYEQYF.

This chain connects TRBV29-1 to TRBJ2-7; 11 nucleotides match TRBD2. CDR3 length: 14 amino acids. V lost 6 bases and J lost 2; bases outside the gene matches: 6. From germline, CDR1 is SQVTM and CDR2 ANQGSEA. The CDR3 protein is CSVLAGEPPYEQYF. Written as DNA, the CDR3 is TGCAGCGTACTAGCGGGAGAACCCCCCTACGAGCAGTACTTC.

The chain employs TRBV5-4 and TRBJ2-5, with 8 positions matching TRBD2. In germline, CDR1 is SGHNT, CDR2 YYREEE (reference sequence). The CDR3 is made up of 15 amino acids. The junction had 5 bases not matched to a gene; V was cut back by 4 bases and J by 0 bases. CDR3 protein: CASSRASGYQETQYF. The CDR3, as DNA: TGTGCCAGCAGCAGGGCTAGCGGGTACCAAGAGACCCAGTACTTC. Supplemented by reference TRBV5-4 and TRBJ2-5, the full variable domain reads ETGVTQSPTHLIKTRGQQVTLRCSSQSGHNTVSWYQQALGQGPQFIFQYYREEENGRGNFPPRFSGLQFPNYSSELNVNALELDDSALYLCASSRASGYQETQYFGPGTRLLVL.